One sample yielded the 22 T cell receptor beta chains listed below, sequenced in a study of control samples from healthy donors and cancer patients. TCRdb keeps only in-frame clones here, not all; method: immunoSEQ multiplex PCR. The sample has some 64,000 clones, 90% seen once; the top ten hold 1.2%. Sequencing input: PBMCs. These receptors came from a woman aged 45-60 years with colorectal cancer.

DNA of the CDR3: TGTGCCATCAAACAGGGCGGGTATGGCTACACCTTC. This gives the protein CAIKQGGYGYTF. This rearrangement joins TRBV10-3 to TRBJ1-2; a weak D match, TRBD1 (6 bases). The CDR3 extends over 12 amino acids. Germline lookup yields CDR1 ENHRY and CDR2 SYGVKD. V was cut by 7 bases and J by 5 bases, with 11 bases left in between.

The chain combines TRBV6-5 with TRBJ1-4, with 9 bases fitting TRBD1. The V gene's germline CDR1 is MNHEY and CDR2 SVGAGI. The CDR3 totals 14 residues. V gave up 6 bases and J gave up 8 bases; unmatched junction bases: 7. CDR3 nucleotide sequence: TGTGCCAGCAGCCGGAACAGGGGGCTGGAAAAACTGTTTTTT. The encoded protein is CASSRNRGLEKLFF.

V and J are TRBV2 and TRBJ2-5; no definite D call. The CDR3 is made up of 15 amino acids. CDR1 and CDR2 from the germline V gene are SNHLY and FYNNEI. Trimming left V 1 base short and J 2 bases short, with 11 bases between. CDR3 loop: CASSEGALIQETQYF. CDR3 nucleotides: TGTGCCAGCAGTGAAGGGGCCTTAATTCAAGAGACCCAGTACTTC.

Only one count was recorded for this clone. The rearrangement links TRBV7-9 to TRBJ2-1; TRBD2 matches 11 bases. This CDR3 comprises 18 residues. Trimming removed 5 bases from V and 8 bases from J; junction bases left unmatched: 17. The germline CDR1 and CDR2 sequences are SEHNR and FQNEAQ (reference sequence). CDR3 sequence: CASSPFGFSGGAMHEQFF. DNA for the CDR3: TGTGCCAGCAGCCCCTTTGGGTTTAGCGGGGGGGCCATGCATGAGCAGTTCTTC.

This chain connects TRBV5-6 to TRBJ1-5, with TRBD1 as a possible D gene (6 bases). Trimming took off 0 bases at V and 7 bases at J, with 14 bases between the two ends. The CDR3 consists of 15 residues. In germline, CDR1 is SGHDT, CDR2 YYEEEE. The CDR3 nucleotides are TGTGCCAGCAGCTTGGGAGGGGGGCGCCTCCAGCCCCAGCATTTT. Protein sequence: CASSLGGGRLQPQHF.

The chain has TRBV6-6 and TRBJ1-2; D not resolved. V lost 5 bases and J 6 bases, leaving 25 bases between the germline ends. The CDR3 totals 17 residues. Germline V gives CDR1 MNHNY, CDR2 SVGAGI (reference sequence). CDR3 in amino acids: CASSLLAQAQPSHGYTF. The CDR3 nucleotides read TGTGCCAGCAGTCTACTGGCTCAGGCACAGCCGTCCCATGGCTACACCTTC.

The chain recombines TRBV6-6 with TRBJ2-3; D uncertain. This CDR3 has 14 amino acids. The germline CDR1 and CDR2 sequences are MNHNY and SVGAGI (reference sequence). Trimming cost V 0 bases and J 3 bases, with 7 bases left between them. The CDR3 DNA reads as TGTGCCAGCAGTTACTCGTGGGATACAGATACGCAGTATTTT. Its protein product is CASSYSWDTDTQYF.

V and J are TRBV5-1 and TRBJ2-7, with D tentatively TRBD1 (6 bases). Trimming removed 3 bases from V and 2 bases from J, with 12 bases in between. Germline CDR1 and CDR2: SGHRS and YFSETQ. The CDR3 contains 14 residues. The CDR3 DNA reads TGCGCCAGCAGCTACCTACAGGGACCCTACGAGCAGTACTTC. It encodes CASSYLQGPYEQYF.

To note about this clone: At one end the junction does not follow the germline gene, possibly because of a read error. V and J are TRBV2 and TRBJ1-1; TRBD1 is a possible D gene (5 bases). This CDR3 has 12 amino acids. CDR1 SNHLY and CDR2 FYNNEI come from the germline V gene. CDR3 residues: CASSEDRSEAFF. The CDR3 bases are TGTGCCAGCAGCGAAGACAGATCCGAAGCTTTCTTT.

Comments on this clone: The sample contains more than one DNA sequence encoding this CDR3. The V and J genes are TRBV6-2 or TRBV6-3 and TRBJ2-6; tentatively, D is TRBD2 (5 bases). The CDR3 is 15 amino acids. The V and J ends lost 6 bases and 1 base respectively, with 10 bases between them. CDR1 and CDR2 from the germline V gene are MNHEY and SVGEGT. The CDR3 loop is CASSPWRSGANVLTF. CDR3 nucleotide sequence: TGTGCCAGCAGCCCATGGAGGTCTGGGGCCAACGTCCTGACTTTC.

This rearrangement joins TRBV5-1 to TRBJ2-7; 10 nucleotides match TRBD2. CDR1 and CDR2 (germline): SGHRS, YFSETQ. The CDR3 is made up of 16 amino acids. Losses at the gene ends were 4 bases for V and 4 bases for J; bases not matched to a gene: 11. The CDR3 loop reads CASSVASGSKGYEQYF. The DNA of the CDR3 is TGCGCCAGCAGCGTAGCTAGCGGGAGTAAGGGGTACGAGCAGTACTTC. The full variable domain, with the rest looked up from reference TRBV5-1 and TRBJ2-7, is KAGVTQTPRYLIKTRGQQVTLSCSPISGHRSVSWYQQTPGQGLQFLFEYFSETQRNKGNFPGRFSGRQFSNSRSEMNVSTLELGDSALYLCASSVASGSKGYEQYFGPGTRLTVT.

The chain has TRBV28 and TRBJ2-5, with D possibly TRBD1 on 5 matching bases. Trimming cost V 7 bases and J 7 bases, with 19 bases left between them. There are 14 residues in the CDR3. In germline, CDR1 is MDHEN, CDR2 SYDVKM. The CDR3 is CASTPSQGRLTQYF. The CDR3 bases are TGTGCCAGCACCCCATCCCAGGGAAGGTTGACCCAGTACTTC.

This chain uses TRBV3-1 (or the pseudogene TRBV3-2) with TRBJ2-2; D is uncertain. The length of the CDR3 is 14 residues. Germline CDR1 is LGHDT and CDR2 is YNNKEL (reference sequence). The V and J ends lost 5 bases and 3 bases respectively, with 10 bases between them. The CDR3 region is CASSTGLHTGELFF. CDR3 DNA: TGTGCCAGCAGCACCGGGCTACACACCGGGGAGCTGTTTTTT.

The rearrangement uses TRBV5-1 and TRBJ2-7; D gene uncertain. Germline-derived CDR1 and CDR2 are SGHRS and YFSETQ. CDR3 size: 15 residues. Trimming removed 0 bases from V and 4 bases from J, with 14 bases in between. CDR3 nucleotides: TGCGCCAGCAGCTTGGACCCCCGAGGAACGTACGAGCAGTACTTC. Translated, it gives CASSLDPRGTYEQYF.

This clone was detected once. The chain carries TRBV3-1 (or the pseudogene TRBV3-2) and TRBJ1-5; D remains ambiguous. V gave up 4 bases and J gave up 6 bases, with 13 bases separating them. Germline lookup yields CDR1 LGHDT and CDR2 YNNKEL (reference sequence). The CDR3 runs 14 residues. For the CDR3, the DNA is TGTGCCAGCAGCCGAGGCGGCTTCGGTCAGCCCCAGCATTTT. Residues: CASSRGGFGQPQHF.

This clone was seen once. This chain uses TRBV6-5 with TRBJ2-6; TRBD2 might be the D (6 bases). The CDR3 spans 15 residues. Trimming cost V 6 bases and J 1 base, with 10 bases left between them. Looked up from germline, CDR1 is MNHEY and CDR2 is SVGAGI. The CDR3 region is CASRPGTSGANVLTF. Written as DNA, the CDR3 is TGTGCCAGCAGGCCCGGGACTTCTGGGGCCAACGTCCTGACTTTC.

The rearrangement links TRBV19 to TRBJ1-5; no clear D. The CDR3 is 15 residues long. Germline lookup yields CDR1 LNHDA and CDR2 SQIVND (reference sequence). The germline V and J ends were trimmed by 5 bases and 6 bases, with 17 bases remaining between them. The DNA of the CDR3 is TGTGCCAGTAGTTATCGGTTATCAGGTGGTCAGCCCCAGCATTTT. It yields the protein CASSYRLSGGQPQHF.

The count of this clone is one. The genes are TRBV12-5 and TRBJ2-3; D gene ambiguous. This CDR3 contains 16 residues. Germline V gene sequence: CDR1 LGHNT, CDR2 FRNRAP. With 1 base removed from V and 0 bases from J, the gap between germline ends came to 11 bases. The CDR3: CASGLAKDRSTDTQYF. The CDR3 nucleotides are TGTGCTAGTGGTTTGGCAAAGGACCGTAGCACAGATACGCAGTATTTT. The variable domain in full, completed from reference TRBV12-5 and TRBJ2-3, reads DARVTQTPRHKVTEMGQEVTMRCQPILGHNTVFWYRQTMMQGLELLAYFRNRAPLDDSGMPKDRFSAEMPDATLATLKIQPSEPRDSAVYFCASGLAKDRSTDTQYFGPGTRLTVL.

The V gene is TRBV7-8, the J gene TRBJ2-2, with D perhaps being TRBD1 or TRBD2 (6 bases each). The CDR3 is 18 residues long. With 0 bases removed from V and 1 base from J, the gap between germline ends came to 15 bases. Germline-derived CDR1 and CDR2 are SGHVS and FQNEAQ. CDR3 bases: TGTGCCAGCAGCTTAGCGCTTAGGGGGGCTCGGAACACCGGGGAGCTGTTTTTT. It specifies CASSLALRGARNTGELFF.

This chain joins TRBV30 and TRBJ1-4; 11 nucleotides match TRBD1. The V and J ends lost 0 bases and 5 bases, in that order; junction bases with no gene match: 5. In germline, CDR1 is GTSNPN, CDR2 SVGIG (reference sequence). The CDR3 totals 16 residues. CDR3 sequence (DNA): TGTGCCTGGAGTGTCCCCGGGACAGGGGGAAATGAAAAACTGTTTTTT. This gives the protein CAWSVPGTGGNEKLFF.

J is TRBJ1-1 and V is TRBV12-3 or TRBV12-4; no reliable D call. CDR3 length: 13 residues. Trimming took off 10 bases at V and 1 base at J, with 13 bases between the two ends. CDR3 in DNA: TGTGCCACCAGCAGGAGCACGAACACTGAAGCTTTCTTT. Its translation is CATSRSTNTEAFF.

This sequence joins TRBV4-1 and TRBJ2-3; 12 bases line up with TRBD2. V was pared by 5 bases and J by 7 bases, with 13 bases of the junction left unmatched. The CDR3 runs 17 residues. Germline loops: CDR1 MGHRA, CDR2 YSYEKL. DNA for the CDR3: TGCGCCAGCAGCGCCGCAAACCTAGCGGGAGGGGGAAATACGCAGTATTTT. Translated: CASSAANLAGGGNTQYF.